This TCR beta chain stems from a study of vaccination and CD4 T cells after COVID-19. Study-wide background: Post-COVID specimens were obtained a median 101 days after diagnosis (range 35 to 161).

The germline V gene encodes CDR1 GTSNPN and CDR2 SVGIG (reference sequence). This CDR3 has 14 amino acids. J gave up 1 base and V 4 bases, and 3 bases lay outside the gene matches. Treatment in this sample: roughly ten-day PBMC culture with coronavirus spike peptide pools or control peptides (ViraFEST assay). Using peptide pools, antigen-specific T cells were expanded in ViraFEST before TCRs were sequenced. Researchers used the Oncomine TCR Beta short-read assay to sequence DNA from cultured CD4+ T cells. Using its own MiXCR run on the PCR reads, TCRdb lists one record per CDR3 protein. Of roughly 24,000 distinct CDR3 sequences detected, around three fifths appear once; the ten largest clones hold roughly 5%. The count of this clonotype is one. Its antigen is unknown.

The rearrangement uses TRBV30 and TRBJ2-3; 9 nucleotides line up with TRBD2. This TCR was recovered from a human donor who had recovered from COVID-19. Material for sequencing was CD4+ T cells from blood, cultured in vitro. CDR3 loop: CAWKGGRGTDTQYF. The CDR3 DNA reads TGTGCCTGGAAGGGCGGGAGGGGCACAGATACGCAGTATTTT.